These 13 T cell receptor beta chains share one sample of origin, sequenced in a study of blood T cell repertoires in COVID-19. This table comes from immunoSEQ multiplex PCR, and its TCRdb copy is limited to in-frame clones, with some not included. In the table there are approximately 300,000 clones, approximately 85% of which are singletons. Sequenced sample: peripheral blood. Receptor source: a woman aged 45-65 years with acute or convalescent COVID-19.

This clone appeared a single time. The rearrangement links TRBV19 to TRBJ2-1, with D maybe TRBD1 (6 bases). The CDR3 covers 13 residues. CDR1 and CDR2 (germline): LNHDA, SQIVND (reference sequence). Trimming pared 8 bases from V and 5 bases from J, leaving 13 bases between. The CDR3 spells CASRDNLDNEQFF. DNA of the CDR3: TGTGCCAGTCGGGACAACCTAGACAATGAGCAGTTCTTC. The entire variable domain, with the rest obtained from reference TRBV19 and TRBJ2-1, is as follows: DGGITQSPKYLFRKEGQNVTLSCEQNLNHDAMYWYRQDPGQGLRLIYYSQIVNDFQKGDIAEGYSVSREKKESFPLTVTSAQKNPTAFYLCASRDNLDNEQFFGPGTRLTVL.

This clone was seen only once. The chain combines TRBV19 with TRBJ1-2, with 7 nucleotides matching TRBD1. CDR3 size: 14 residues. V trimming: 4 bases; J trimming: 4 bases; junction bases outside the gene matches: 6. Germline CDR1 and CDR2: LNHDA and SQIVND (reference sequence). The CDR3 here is CASSSRDSFYGYTF. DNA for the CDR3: TGTGCCAGTAGTAGCCGGGACAGCTTCTATGGCTACACCTTC.

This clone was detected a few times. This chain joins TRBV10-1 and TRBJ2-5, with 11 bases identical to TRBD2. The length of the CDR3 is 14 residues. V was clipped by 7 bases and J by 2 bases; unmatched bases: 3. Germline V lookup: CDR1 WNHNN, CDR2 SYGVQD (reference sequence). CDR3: CASIASGRQETQYF. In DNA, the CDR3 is TGCGCCAGCATTGCTAGCGGGAGGCAAGAGACCCAGTACTTC.

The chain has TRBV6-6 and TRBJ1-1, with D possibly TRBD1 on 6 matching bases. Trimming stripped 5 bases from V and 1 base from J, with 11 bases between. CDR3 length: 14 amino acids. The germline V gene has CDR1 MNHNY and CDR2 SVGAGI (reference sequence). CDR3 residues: CASSERDKNTEAFF. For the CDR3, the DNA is TGTGCCAGCAGTGAGAGGGACAAGAACACTGAAGCTTTCTTT.

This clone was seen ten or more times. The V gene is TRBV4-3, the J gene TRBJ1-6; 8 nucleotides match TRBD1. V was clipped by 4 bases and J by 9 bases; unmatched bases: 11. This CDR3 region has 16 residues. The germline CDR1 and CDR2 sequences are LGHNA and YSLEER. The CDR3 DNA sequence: TGCGCCAGCAGCCGAAAAGGACAGGGCACAGGTTCACCCCTCCACTTT. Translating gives CASSRKGQGTGSPLHF.

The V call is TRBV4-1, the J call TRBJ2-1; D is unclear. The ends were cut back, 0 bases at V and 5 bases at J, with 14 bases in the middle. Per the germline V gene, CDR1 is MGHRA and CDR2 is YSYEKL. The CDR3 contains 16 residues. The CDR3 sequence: CASSQEPRSYHNEQFF. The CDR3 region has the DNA TGCGCCAGCAGCCAAGAACCCCGCTCCTACCACAATGAGCAGTTCTTC.

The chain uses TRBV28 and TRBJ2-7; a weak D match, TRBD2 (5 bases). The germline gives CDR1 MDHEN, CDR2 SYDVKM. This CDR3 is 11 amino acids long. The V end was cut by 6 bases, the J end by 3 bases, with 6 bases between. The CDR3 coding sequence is TGTGCCAGCAGGACTATCTACGAGCAGTACTTC. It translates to CASRTIYEQYF.

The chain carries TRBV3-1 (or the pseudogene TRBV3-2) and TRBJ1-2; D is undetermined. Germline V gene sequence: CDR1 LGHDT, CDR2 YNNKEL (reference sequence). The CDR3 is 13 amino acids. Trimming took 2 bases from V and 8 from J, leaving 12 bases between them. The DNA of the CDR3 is TGTGCCAGCAGCCAAACCCGGTCGGGAGGCTACACCTTC. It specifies CASSQTRSGGYTF.

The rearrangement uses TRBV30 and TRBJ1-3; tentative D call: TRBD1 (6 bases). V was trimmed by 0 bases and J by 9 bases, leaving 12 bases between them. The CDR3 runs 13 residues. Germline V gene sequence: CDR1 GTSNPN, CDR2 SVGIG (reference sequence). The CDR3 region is CAWSVRGGGTIYF. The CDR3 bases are TGTGCCTGGAGTGTACGGGGAGGGGGCACCATATATTTT.

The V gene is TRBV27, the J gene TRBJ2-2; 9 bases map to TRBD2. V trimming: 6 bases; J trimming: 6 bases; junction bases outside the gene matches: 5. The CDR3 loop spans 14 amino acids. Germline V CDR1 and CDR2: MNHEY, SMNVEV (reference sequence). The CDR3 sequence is CASRGIAGAGELFF. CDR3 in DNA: TGTGCCAGCAGGGGGATAGCGGGAGCCGGGGAGCTGTTTTTT.

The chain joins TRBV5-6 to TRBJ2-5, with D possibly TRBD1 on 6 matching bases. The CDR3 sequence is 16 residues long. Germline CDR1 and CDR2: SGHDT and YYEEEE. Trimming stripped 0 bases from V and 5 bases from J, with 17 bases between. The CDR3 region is CASSLGARGRAETQYF. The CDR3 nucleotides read TGTGCCAGCAGCTTGGGTGCCAGGGGTCGAGCGGAGACCCAGTACTTC.

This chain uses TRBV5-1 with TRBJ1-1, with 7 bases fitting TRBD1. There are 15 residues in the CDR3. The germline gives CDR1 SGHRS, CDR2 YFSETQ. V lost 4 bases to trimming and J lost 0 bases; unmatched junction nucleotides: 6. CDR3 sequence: CASSRYRGLNTEAFF. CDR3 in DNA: TGCGCCAGCAGCCGCTACAGGGGATTGAACACTGAAGCTTTCTTT.

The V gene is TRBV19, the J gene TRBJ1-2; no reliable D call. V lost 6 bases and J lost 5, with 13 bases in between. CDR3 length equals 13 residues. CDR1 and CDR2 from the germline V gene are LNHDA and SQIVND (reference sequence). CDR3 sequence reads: CASRLGGRYGYTF. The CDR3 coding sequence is TGTGCCAGTAGGCTCGGTGGGAGGTATGGCTACACCTTC. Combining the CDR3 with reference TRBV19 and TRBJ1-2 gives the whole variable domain DGGITQSPKYLFRKEGQNVTLSCEQNLNHDAMYWYRQDPGQGLRLIYYSQIVNDFQKGDIAEGYSVSREKKESFPLTVTSAQKNPTAFYLCASRLGGRYGYTFGSGTRLTVV.